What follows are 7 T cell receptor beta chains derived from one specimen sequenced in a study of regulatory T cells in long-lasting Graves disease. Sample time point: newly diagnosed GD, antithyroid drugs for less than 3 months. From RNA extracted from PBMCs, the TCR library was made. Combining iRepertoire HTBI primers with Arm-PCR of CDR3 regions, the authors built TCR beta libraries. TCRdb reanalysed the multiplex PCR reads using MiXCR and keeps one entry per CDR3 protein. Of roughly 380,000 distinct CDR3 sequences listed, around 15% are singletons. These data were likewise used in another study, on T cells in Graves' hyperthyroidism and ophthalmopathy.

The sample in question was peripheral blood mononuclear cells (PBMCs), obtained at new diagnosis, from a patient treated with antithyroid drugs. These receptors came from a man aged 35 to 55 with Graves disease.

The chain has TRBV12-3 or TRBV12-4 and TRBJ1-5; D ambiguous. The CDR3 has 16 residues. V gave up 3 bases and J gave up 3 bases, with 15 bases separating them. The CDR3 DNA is TGTGCCAGCAGTTTGGAGGTCCCCGCTATCAATCAGCCCCAGCATTTT. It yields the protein CASSLEVPAINQPQHF.

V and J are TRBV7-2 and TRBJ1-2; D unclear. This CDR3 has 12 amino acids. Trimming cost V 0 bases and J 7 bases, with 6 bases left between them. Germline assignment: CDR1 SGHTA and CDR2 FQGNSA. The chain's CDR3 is CASSLAWTGYTF. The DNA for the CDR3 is TGTGCCAGCAGCTTAGCGTGGACTGGCTACACCTTC. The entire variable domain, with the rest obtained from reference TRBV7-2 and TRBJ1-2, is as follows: GAGVSQSPSNKVTEKGKDVELRCDPISGHTALYWYRQSLGQGLEFLIYFQGNSAPDKSGLPSDRFSAERTGGSVSTLTIQRTQQEDSAVYLCASSLAWTGYTFGSGTRLTVV.

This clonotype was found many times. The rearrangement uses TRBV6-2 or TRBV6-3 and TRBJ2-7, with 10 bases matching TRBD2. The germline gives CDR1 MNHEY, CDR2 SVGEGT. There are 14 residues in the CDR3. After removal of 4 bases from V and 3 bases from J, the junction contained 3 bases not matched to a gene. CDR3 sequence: CASSSGLADYEQYF. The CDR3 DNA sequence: TGTGCCAGCAGTTCCGGACTAGCGGACTACGAGCAGTACTTC.

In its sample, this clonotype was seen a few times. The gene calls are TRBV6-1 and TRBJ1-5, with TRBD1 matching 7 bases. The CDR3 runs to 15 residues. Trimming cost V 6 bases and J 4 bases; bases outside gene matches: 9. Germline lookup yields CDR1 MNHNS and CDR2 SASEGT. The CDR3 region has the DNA TGTGCCAGCAGAACGGTAGGGGGCAGAAATCAGCCCCAGCATTTT. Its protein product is CASRTVGGRNQPQHF.

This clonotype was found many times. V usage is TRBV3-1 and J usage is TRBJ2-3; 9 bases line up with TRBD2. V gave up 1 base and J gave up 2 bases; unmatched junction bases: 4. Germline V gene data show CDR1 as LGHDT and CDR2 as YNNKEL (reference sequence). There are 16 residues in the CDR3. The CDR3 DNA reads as TGTGCCAGCAGCCAAGGAGCGGGGGGAATCACAGATACGCAGTATTTT. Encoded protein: CASSQGAGGITDTQYF.

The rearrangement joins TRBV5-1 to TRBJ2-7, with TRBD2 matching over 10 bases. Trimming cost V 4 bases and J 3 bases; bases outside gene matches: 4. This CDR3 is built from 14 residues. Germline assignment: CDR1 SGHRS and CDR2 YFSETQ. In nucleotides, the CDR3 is TGCGCCAGCAGCCCTAGCGGGGGCTACTACGAGCAGTACTTC. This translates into CASSPSGGYYEQYF.

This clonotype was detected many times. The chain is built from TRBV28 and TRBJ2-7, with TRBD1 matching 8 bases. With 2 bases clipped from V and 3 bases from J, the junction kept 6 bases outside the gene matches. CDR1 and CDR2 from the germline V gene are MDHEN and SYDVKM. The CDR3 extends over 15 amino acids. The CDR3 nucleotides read TGTGCCAGCAGTTTAACCGGACAGGGTAACTACGAGCAGTACTTC. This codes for CASSLTGQGNYEQYF.